This T cell receptor beta chain is drawn from a study of control samples from healthy donors and cancer patients. Here immunoSEQ multiplex PCR was the method, and the copy in TCRdb shows in-frame clones only, minus some. The sample has about 100,000 clones, 75% to 90% seen once. Germline V CDR1 and CDR2: MDHEN, SYDVKM. The CDR3 is 15 amino acids. With 6 bases clipped from V and 4 bases from J, the junction kept 8 bases outside the gene matches. The receptor comes from a young man in good health. The material sequenced was blood. V and J are TRBV28 and TRBJ1-4, with 7 bases identical to TRBD1. The CDR3 region has the DNA TGTGCCAGCAGCCCCTTACAGGGGTTTAATGAAAAACTGTTTTTT. Amino acid sequence: CASSPLQGFNEKLFF.